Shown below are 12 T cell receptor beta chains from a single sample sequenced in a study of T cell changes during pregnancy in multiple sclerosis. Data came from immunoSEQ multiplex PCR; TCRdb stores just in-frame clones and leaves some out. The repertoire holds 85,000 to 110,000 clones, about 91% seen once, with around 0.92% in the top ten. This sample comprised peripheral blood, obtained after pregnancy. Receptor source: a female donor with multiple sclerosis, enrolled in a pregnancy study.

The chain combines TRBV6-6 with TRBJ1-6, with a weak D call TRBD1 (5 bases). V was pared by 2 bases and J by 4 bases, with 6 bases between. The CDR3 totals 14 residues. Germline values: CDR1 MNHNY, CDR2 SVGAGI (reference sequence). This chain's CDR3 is CASSYQGYNSPLHF. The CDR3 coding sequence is TGTGCCAGCAGTTACCAGGGATATAATTCACCCCTCCACTTT.

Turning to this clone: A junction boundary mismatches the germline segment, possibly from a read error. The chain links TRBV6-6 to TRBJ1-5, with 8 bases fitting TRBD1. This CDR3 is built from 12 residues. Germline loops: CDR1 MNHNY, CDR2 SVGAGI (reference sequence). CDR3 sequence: CASSYSGQGVLF. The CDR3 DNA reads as TGTGCCAGCAGTTACTCCGGACAGGGCGTATTATTT.

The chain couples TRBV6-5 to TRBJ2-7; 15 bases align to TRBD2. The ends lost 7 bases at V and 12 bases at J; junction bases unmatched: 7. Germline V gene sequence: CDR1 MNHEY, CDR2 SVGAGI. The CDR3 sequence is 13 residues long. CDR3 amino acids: CASKSGTSGRSYF. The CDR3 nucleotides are TGTGCCAGCAAATCCGGGACTAGCGGGAGGTCGTACTTC.

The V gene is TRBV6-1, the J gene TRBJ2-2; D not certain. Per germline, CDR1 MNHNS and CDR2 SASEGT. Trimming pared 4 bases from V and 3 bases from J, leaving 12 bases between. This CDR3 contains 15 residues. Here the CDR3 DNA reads TGTGCCAGCAGTGGGAGTCCGGTATACACCGGGGAGCTGTTTTTT. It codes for CASSGSPVYTGELFF.

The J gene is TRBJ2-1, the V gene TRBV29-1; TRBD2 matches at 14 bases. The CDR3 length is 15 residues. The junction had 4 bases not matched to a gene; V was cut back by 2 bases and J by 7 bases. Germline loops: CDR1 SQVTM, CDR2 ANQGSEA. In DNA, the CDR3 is TGCAGCGTTGAAAAGACTAGCGGGAGGGGAAATGAGCAGTTCTTC. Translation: CSVEKTSGRGNEQFF.

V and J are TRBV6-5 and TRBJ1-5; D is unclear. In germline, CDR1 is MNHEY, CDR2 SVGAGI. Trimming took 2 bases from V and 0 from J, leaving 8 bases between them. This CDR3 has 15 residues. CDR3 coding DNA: TGTGCCAGCAGTTACAGCGGTTATAGCAATCAGCCCCAGCATTTT. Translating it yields CASSYSGYSNQPQHF.

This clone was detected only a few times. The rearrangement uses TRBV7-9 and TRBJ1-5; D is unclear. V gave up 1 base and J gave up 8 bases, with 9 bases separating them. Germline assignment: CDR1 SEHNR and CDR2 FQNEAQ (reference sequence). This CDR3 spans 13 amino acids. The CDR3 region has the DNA TGTGCCAGCAGCTTAGGAGGCTTGAAGCCCCAGCATTTT. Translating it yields CASSLGGLKPQHF.

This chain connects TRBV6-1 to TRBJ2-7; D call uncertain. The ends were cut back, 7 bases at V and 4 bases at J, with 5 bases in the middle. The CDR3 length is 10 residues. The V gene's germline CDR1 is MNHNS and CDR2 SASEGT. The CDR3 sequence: CASNSYEQYF. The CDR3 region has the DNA TGTGCCAGCAACTCTTACGAGCAGTACTTC.

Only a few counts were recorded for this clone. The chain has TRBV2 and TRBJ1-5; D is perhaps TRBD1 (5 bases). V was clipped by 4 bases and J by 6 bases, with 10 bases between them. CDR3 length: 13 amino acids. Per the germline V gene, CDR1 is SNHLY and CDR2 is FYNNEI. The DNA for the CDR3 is TGTGCCAGCAGTGCGGTAGGGGCTCAGCCCCAGCATTTT. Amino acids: CASSAVGAQPQHF. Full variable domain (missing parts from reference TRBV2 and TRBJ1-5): EPEVTQTPSHQVTQMGQEVILRCVPISNHLYFYWYRQILGQKVEFLVSFYNNEISEKSEIFDDQFSVERPDGSNFTLKIRSTKLEDSAMYFCASSAVGAQPQHFGDGTRLSIL.

The CDR3 here is CASSESTGYNEQFF. The CDR3 DNA reads TGTGCCAGCAGTGAATCAACAGGATACAATGAGCAGTTCTTC. The chain carries TRBV25-1 and TRBJ2-1; a possible D gene is TRBD1 (5 bases). CDR3 length equals 14 residues. V lost 1 base to trimming and J lost 4 bases, with 8 bases between them. CDR1 is MGHDK, CDR2 SYGVNS, per germline. The variable domain in full, completed from reference TRBV25-1 and TRBJ2-1, reads EADIYQTPRYLVIGTGKKITLECSQTMGHDKMYWYQQDPGMELHLIHYSYGVNSTEKGDLSSESTVSRIRTEHFPLTLESARPSHTSQYLCASSESTGYNEQFFGPGTRLTVL.

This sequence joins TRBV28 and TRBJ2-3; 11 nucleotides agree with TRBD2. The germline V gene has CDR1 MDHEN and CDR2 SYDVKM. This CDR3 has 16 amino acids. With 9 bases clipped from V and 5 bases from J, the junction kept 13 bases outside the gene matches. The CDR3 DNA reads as TGTGCCAGTAAGACTTTGGGACTAGCGGCGCAAGATACGCAGTATTTT. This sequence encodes CASKTLGLAAQDTQYF.

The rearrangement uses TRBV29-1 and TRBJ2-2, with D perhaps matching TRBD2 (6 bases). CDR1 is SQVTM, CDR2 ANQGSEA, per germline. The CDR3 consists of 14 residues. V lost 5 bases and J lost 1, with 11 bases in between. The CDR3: CSVRRGLNTGELFF. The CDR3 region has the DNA TGCAGCGTTCGGCGGGGTCTGAACACCGGGGAGCTGTTTTTT.